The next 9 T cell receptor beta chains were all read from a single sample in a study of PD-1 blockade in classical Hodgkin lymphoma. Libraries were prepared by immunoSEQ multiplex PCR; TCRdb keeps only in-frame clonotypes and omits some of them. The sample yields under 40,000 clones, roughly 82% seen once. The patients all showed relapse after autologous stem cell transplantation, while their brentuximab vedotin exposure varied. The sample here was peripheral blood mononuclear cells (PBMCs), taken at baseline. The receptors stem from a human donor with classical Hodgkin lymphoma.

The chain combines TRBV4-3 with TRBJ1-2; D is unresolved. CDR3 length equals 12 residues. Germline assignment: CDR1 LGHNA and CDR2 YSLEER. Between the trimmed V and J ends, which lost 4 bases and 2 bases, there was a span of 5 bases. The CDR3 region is CASSRDNYGYTF. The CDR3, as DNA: TGCGCCAGCAGCCGTGACAACTATGGCTACACCTTC.

CDR3 bases: TGTGCCAGCAGCGTAGGGGCAGGGGAACGAAACACCATATATTTT. This codes for CASSVGAGERNTIYF. J is TRBJ1-3 and V is TRBV9; D may be TRBD1 (6 bases). The germline V gene encodes CDR1 SGDLS and CDR2 YYNGEE. CDR3 size: 15 residues. Trimming pared 0 bases from V and 5 bases from J, leaving 12 bases between. Filled out from reference TRBV9 and TRBJ1-3, the complete variable domain reads DSGVTQTPKHLITATGQRVTLRCSPRSGDLSVYWYQQSLDQGLQFLIQYYNGEERAKGNILERFSAQQFPDLHSELNLSSLELGDSALYFCASSVGAGERNTIYFGEGSWLTVV.

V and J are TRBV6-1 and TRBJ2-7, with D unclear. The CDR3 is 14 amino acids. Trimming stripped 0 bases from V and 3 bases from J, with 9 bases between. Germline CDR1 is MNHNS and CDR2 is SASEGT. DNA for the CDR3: TGTGCCAGCAGTGAAGCGCCGCTAAGCTACGAGCAGTACTTC. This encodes CASSEAPLSYEQYF.

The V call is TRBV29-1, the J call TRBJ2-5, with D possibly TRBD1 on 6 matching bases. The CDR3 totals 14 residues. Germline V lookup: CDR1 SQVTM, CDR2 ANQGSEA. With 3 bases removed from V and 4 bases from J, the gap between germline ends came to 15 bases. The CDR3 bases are TGCAGCGTTGAGCCAGGGGCGGTGGGAGAGACCCAGTACTTC. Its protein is CSVEPGAVGETQYF.

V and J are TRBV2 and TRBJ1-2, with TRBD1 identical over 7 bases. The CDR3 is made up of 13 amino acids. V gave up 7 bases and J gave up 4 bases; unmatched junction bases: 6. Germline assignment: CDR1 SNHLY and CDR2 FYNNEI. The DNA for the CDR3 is TGTGCCAGCACGGTGAGGGACAGCTATGGCTACACCTTC. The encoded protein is CASTVRDSYGYTF.

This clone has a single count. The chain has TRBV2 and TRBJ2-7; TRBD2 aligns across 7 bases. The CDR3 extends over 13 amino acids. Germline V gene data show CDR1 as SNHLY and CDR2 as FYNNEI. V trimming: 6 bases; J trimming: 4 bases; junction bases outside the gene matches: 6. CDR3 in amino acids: CASSRDYLYEQYF. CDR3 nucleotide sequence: TGTGCCAGCAGCCGGGACTACTTATACGAGCAGTACTTC.

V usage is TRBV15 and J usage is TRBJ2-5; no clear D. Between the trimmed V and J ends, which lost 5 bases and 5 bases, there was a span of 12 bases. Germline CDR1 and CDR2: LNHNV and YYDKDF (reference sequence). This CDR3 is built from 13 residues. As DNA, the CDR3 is TGTGCCACCAGCCTAAATCTGGGGGAGACCCAGTACTTC. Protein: CATSLNLGETQYF.

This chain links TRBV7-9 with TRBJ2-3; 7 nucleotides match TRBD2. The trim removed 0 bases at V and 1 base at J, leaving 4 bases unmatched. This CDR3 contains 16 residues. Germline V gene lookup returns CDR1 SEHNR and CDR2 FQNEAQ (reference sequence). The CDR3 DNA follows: TGTGCCAGCAGCTTAGCCATCAGCGGGGGCACAGATACGCAGTATTTT. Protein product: CASSLAISGGTDTQYF.

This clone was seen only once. CDR3 bases: TGTGCCAGCAGTTCCAGGGGGTCCTACAATGAGCAGTTCTTC. As protein: CASSSRGSYNEQFF. V and J are TRBV27 and TRBJ2-1, with 7 positions matching TRBD1. The CDR3 runs to 14 residues. The V gene end was trimmed by 4 bases and the J gene end by 1 base; junction bases not matched to a gene: 1. CDR1 MNHEY and CDR2 SMNVEV come from the germline V gene (reference sequence).